Listed below are T cell receptor beta chains from one sample, sequenced in a study of cytotoxic CD8 clonotypes in ibrutinib-treated CLL. TCRdb's copy holds only in-frame clones and misses some; the assay was immunoSEQ multiplex PCR. The sample holds about 35,000 clones, roughly two thirds seen once. The sample in question was PBMCs, obtained at disease progression, from a patient treated with ibrutinib. The source is a human donor with chronic lymphocytic leukemia. CDR3s include the opening cysteine and the closing phenylalanine or tryptophan. Each record gives: D gene, J gene, clone size, V gene, CDR3 protein, CDR3 DNA. The D gene is left open where the match is weak. Clone size is shown for a subset of rows, as once, few, many or a class of expanded clone.

-	TRBJ2-2	-	TRBV5-1	CASSWGHNANTGELFF	TGCGCCAGCAGCTGGGGACATAACGCGAACACCGGGGAGCTGTTTTTT
-	TRBJ2-5	once	TRBV5-1	CASSLNRYQETQYF	TGCGCCAGCAGCTTGAACAGGTACCAAGAGACCCAGTACTTC
TRBD1	TRBJ2-7	-	TRBV27	CASSLGAGTGDYEQYF	TGTGCCAGCAGCTTGGGAGCCGGGACAGGGGATTACGAGCAGTACTTC
TRBD1	TRBJ1-1	-	TRBV9	CASSLSDRGTEAFF	TGTGCCAGCAGCCTATCGGACAGGGGCACTGAAGCTTTCTTT
TRBD2	TRBJ2-3	-	TRBV29-1	CSVRLAASTDTQYF	TGCAGCGTAAGACTAGCGGCTAGCACAGATACGCAGTATTTT
-	TRBJ1-1	few	TRBV21-1	CASRTGGAPMGAFF	TGTGCCAGCCGGACAGGGGGCGCCCCTATGGGAGCTTTCTTT
TRBD1	TRBJ1-4	-	TRBV6-6	CASSTGQTGGWEKLFF	TGTGCCAGCTCTACTGGGCAGACAGGGGGGTGGGAAAAACTGTTTTTT
-	TRBJ2-7	-	TRBV5-1	CASSLFAGSYEQYF	TGCGCCAGCAGCTTGTTTGCTGGGTCCTACGAGCAGTACTTC
TRBD1	TRBJ1-4	-	TRBV29-1	CSVFRVGQGEEKLFF	TGCAGCGTTTTCCGGGTCGGGCAGGGGGAGGAAAAACTGTTTTTT
-	TRBJ2-3	-	TRBV5-1	CASSPDSGVGTDTQYF	TGCGCCAGCAGCCCGGACTCGGGGGTTGGCACAGATACGCAGTATTTT
TRBD1	TRBJ1-1	once	TRBV4-2	CASSQDRGMNTEAFF	TGTGCCAGCAGCCAAGACAGGGGGATGAACACTGAAGCTTTCTTT
TRBD1	TRBJ2-7	once	TRBV5-1	CASSLRQGALGQYF	TGCGCCAGCAGCTTGCGACAGGGGGCGCTCGGGCAGTACTTC
TRBD1	TRBJ1-2	few	TRBV6-5	CASSYNGQGVGYGYTF	TGTGCCAGCAGTTACAATGGACAGGGGGTTGGTTATGGCTACACCTTC